This T cell receptor (beta chain) was captured by sequencing in a study of blood T cell repertoires in COVID-19. Study context: Sources were T cells, B-cell-depleted T cells, or PBMCs; the material itself was cDNA or gDNA.

The germline V gene has CDR1 SNHLY and CDR2 FYNNEI. Trimming stripped 7 bases from V and 4 bases from J, with 17 bases between. The length of the CDR3 is 15 residues. In the study's own analysis: Amplifying reference gene primers gave estimates of nucleated cell counts. Assay: immunoSEQ multiplex PCR; the TCRdb copy retains only in-frame clones and omits some. D and trimming come from the DNA, and the V and J calls and clone size come from that table. Here the sample spans 70,000 or so clones, around nine tenths being singletons. The sequence was collected from a man between 50 and 59 years old with acute or convalescent COVID-19. The chain uses TRBV2 and TRBJ2-1; D may be TRBD1 (5 bases). The sample comprised peripheral blood. This CDR3 is CASKVLGANYNEQFF. The CDR3 nucleotides are TGTGCCAGCAAGGTTCTAGGGGCTAATTACAATGAGCAGTTCTTC.